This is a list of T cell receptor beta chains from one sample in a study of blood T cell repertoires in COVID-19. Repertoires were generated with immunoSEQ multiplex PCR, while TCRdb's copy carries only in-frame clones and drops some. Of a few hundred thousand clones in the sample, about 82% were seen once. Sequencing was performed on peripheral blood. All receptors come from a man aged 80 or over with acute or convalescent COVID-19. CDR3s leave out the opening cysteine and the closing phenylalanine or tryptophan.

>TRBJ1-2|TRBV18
ASSPSGTGDGYT
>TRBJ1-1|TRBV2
ASSGARGTVEAF
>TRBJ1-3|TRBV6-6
ASSQTQGTGNTIY
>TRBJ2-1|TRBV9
ASSVGQGGYNEQF
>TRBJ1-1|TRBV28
ASSPSSWRQGDTEAF
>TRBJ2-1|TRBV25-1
ASSEGLAGSNEQF
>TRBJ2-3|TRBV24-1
ATSVALTDTQY
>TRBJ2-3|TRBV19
ASSLGLGRDTQY
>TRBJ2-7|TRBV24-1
ATSDLPPGHQDYEQY
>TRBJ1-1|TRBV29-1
SVVRARGTEAF
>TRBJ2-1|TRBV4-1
ASSQDQGRGQPF
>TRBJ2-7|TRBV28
ASSLGSFLYEQY
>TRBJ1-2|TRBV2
ASSVTGNHGYT
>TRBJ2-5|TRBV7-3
ASSPQVAGARETQY
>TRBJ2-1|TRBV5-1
ASSLGAGQGYNEQF
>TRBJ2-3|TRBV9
ASSQTSFTDTQY
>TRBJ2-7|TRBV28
ASSLPGQGSNEQY
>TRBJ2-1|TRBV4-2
ASSLNPGQTYNEQF
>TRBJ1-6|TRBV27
ASSFSGVAGYRSSPLH
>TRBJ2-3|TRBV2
ASLRDRGSDTQY
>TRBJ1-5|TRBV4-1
ASSQEMGASNQPQH
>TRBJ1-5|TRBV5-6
ASSLGGYSNQPQH
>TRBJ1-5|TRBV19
ASKPYSNQPQH
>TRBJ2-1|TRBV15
ATSRDRGRGGRNEQF
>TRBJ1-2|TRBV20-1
SARTGDGYT
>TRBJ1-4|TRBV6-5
ASSTKGQGNEKLF
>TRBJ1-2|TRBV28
ASSRDAANYGYT
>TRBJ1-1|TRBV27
ASSFLEQRAF
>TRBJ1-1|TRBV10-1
ASSEPGGTEAF
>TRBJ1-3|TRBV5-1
ASSLERGMRGNTIY
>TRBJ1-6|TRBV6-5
ASSYSAVYNSPLH
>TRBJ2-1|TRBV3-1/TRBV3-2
ASSRPGTGTNEQF
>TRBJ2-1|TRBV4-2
ASSRDRGHDEQF
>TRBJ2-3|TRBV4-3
ASSQEATSRTDTQY
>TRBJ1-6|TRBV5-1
ASSLNPGGNSPLH
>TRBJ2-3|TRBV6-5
ASRTGAQTDTQY
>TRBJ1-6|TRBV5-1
ASSLAGAASPLH
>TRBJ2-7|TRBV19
ASSPEDRGALY
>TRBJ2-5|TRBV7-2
ASSLSYGETQY
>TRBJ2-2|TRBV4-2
ASSQSGGNTGELF
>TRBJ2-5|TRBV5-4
ASSPLGQETQY